These 20 T cell receptor beta chains came from one sample sequenced in a study of tumour-infiltrating T cells in Burkitt lymphoma. The protocol was immunoSEQ multiplex PCR, while the TCRdb copy is restricted to in-frame clones and leaves out a portion. The sample holds several thousand clones, 85% seen once. The sequenced sample was tumor tissue. These receptors originate from a human donor with Burkitt lymphoma.

This chain links TRBV6-1 with TRBJ1-1; D gene ambiguous. CDR3 length equals 15 residues. Germline CDR1 and CDR2: MNHNS and SASEGT. V dropped 4 bases and J dropped 4 bases, with 16 bases sitting between them. CDR3 nucleotide sequence: TGTGCCAGCAGTGTAAGGCCTCTCGAGGCCACTGAAGCTTTCTTT. Translating gives CASSVRPLEATEAFF.

The chain is built from TRBV11-2 and TRBJ2-5; D may be TRBD1 or TRBD2 (5 bases each). V lost 0 bases, J lost 2 bases, and 10 bases lay in between. This CDR3 has 15 amino acids. From germline, CDR1 is SGHAT and CDR2 FQNNGV. Here the CDR3 reads CASSLDGGNQETQYF. As DNA, the CDR3 is TGTGCCAGCAGCTTAGATGGGGGTAATCAAGAGACCCAGTACTTC.

With regard to this clone: One junction end disagrees with the germline gene, perhaps due to a read error. V gene TRBV7-6 combines with J gene TRBJ2-6; weak D call: TRBD1 (7 bases). The germline V gene has CDR1 SGHVS and CDR2 FNYEAQ. CDR3 length: 17 amino acids. The DNA for the CDR3 is TGCGCCAGCAGCTTGAACCAGGGGGGCTCTGGGGCCAACGTCCTGACTTTC. The encoded protein is CASSLNQGGSGANVLTF.

The chain links TRBV9 to TRBJ1-2, with 7 positions matching TRBD1. CDR1 SGDLS and CDR2 YYNGEE come from the germline V gene. The CDR3 loop spans 15 amino acids. The ends lost 2 bases at V and 3 bases at J; junction bases unmatched: 7. The CDR3 loop is CASSVRGGNDYGYTF. The CDR3 DNA reads as TGTGCCAGCAGCGTGCGAGGGGGCAACGACTATGGCTACACCTTC. Together with reference TRBV9 and TRBJ1-2, the CDR3 gives the full variable domain: DSGVTQTPKHLITATGQRVTLRCSPRSGDLSVYWYQQSLDQGLQFLIQYYNGEERAKGNILERFSAQQFPDLHSELNLSSLELGDSALYFCASSVRGGNDYGYTFGSGTRLTVV.

The rearrangement links TRBV1 to TRBJ1-5; TRBD1, as called in the table, went unchecked against the DNA. TRBV1 is annotated as a pseudogene. This CDR3 spans 20 amino acids. CDR3 DNA: TGCACCAGCAGCCAAGGTAGGATCGAAGACAGGGGGTTCTACAATCAGCCCCAGCATTTT. Its protein product is CTSSQGRIEDRGFYNQPQHF.

V gene TRBV20-1 combines with J gene TRBJ2-7; D unresolved. Germline CDR1 DFQATT, CDR2 SNEGSKA (reference sequence). This CDR3 contains 11 residues. Trimming pared 0 bases from V and 4 bases from J, leaving 4 bases between. The DNA of the CDR3 is TGCAGTGCTAGAGAGGTTTACGAGCAGTACTTC. Translation: CSAREVYEQYF.

The V call is TRBV5-1, the J call TRBJ2-7, with D possibly TRBD1 on 5 matching bases. Germline V gives CDR1 SGHRS, CDR2 YFSETQ. The CDR3 is 13 amino acids. V was clipped by 0 bases and J by 3 bases, with 7 bases between them. The CDR3 DNA follows: TGCGCCAGCAGCTTGGGCAGGGACTACGAGCAGTACTTC. Amino acids: CASSLGRDYEQYF.

This rearrangement joins TRBV20-1 to TRBJ1-2; D might be TRBD1 (5 bases). CDR3 size: 11 residues. Germline V lookup: CDR1 DFQATT, CDR2 SNEGSKA (reference sequence). Trimming shortened V by 5 bases and J by 4 bases, and 8 bases separated the two germline ends. CDR3 nucleotide sequence: TGCAGTGCTGGGGGACGCTATGGCTACACCTTC. This sequence encodes CSAGGRYGYTF.

The V call is TRBV7-2, the J call TRBJ2-5; 10 bases map to TRBD2. Germline V gene lookup returns CDR1 SGHTA and CDR2 FQGNSA. This CDR3 has 16 residues. V lost 1 base and J lost 5; bases outside the gene matches: 7. CDR3: CASSLGGLAKSETQYF. The CDR3 nucleotides are TGTGCCAGCAGCTTAGGGGGACTAGCGAAATCGGAGACCCAGTACTTC.

The chain uses TRBV7-8 and TRBJ1-4; tentative D call: TRBD1 (5 bases). This CDR3 comprises 15 residues. Germline CDR1 reads SGHVS; CDR2 reads FQNEAQ. Deletions cut 5 bases from V and 1 base from J, with 11 bases between. The CDR3 is CASSPYQGTNEKLFF. The DNA for the CDR3 is TGTGCCAGCAGCCCGTACCAGGGAACTAATGAAAAACTGTTTTTT.

The V call is TRBV2, the J call TRBJ2-5, with TRBD1 matching over 8 bases. V trimming: 4 bases; J trimming: 5 bases; junction bases outside the gene matches: 9. This CDR3 spans 15 amino acids. Looked up from germline, CDR1 is SNHLY and CDR2 is FYNNEI. The CDR3 sequence: CASSVLTGGWETQYF. CDR3 coding DNA: TGTGCCAGCAGTGTACTAACAGGGGGTTGGGAGACCCAGTACTTC. The full variable domain, with the rest looked up from reference TRBV2 and TRBJ2-5, is EPEVTQTPSHQVTQMGQEVILRCVPISNHLYFYWYRQILGQKVEFLVSFYNNEISEKSEIFDDQFSVERPDGSNFTLKIRSTKLEDSAMYFCASSVLTGGWETQYFGPGTRLLVL.

The table lists this clone with a few counts. This chain joins TRBV15 and TRBJ2-3; D is ambiguous. CDR3 length: 13 residues. With 3 bases removed from V and 2 bases from J, the gap between germline ends came to 6 bases. Germline V CDR1 and CDR2: LNHNV, YYDKDF (reference sequence). CDR3 bases: TGTGCCACCAGCAGGGATCTCACAGATACGCAGTATTTT. Translating it yields CATSRDLTDTQYF.

The chain couples TRBV9 to TRBJ1-2; TRBD1 is a possible D gene (6 bases). Germline V gene data show CDR1 as SGDLS and CDR2 as YYNGEE. Trimming took off 3 bases at V and 7 bases at J, with 19 bases between the two ends. This CDR3 comprises 15 residues. The CDR3 reads CASSGSGGQASGYTF. CDR3 coding DNA: TGTGCCAGCAGCGGCTCGGGGGGGCAGGCTTCTGGCTACACCTTC.

The genes are TRBV28 and TRBJ2-7, with no clear D. Germline CDR1 is MDHEN and CDR2 is SYDVKM. V lost 2 bases and J 3 bases, leaving 8 bases between the germline ends. This CDR3 has 13 residues. In nucleotides, the CDR3 is TGTGCCAGCAGTTTAGTAGGGTTCTACGAGCAGTACTTC. Translating it yields CASSLVGFYEQYF. The full variable domain, in which reference TRBV28 and TRBJ2-7 provide the parts outside the CDR3, is DVKVTQSSRYLVKRTGEKVFLECVQDMDHENMFWYRQDPGLGLRLIYFSYDVKMKEKGDIPEGYSVSREKKERFSLILESASTNQTSMYLCASSLVGFYEQYFGPGTRLTVT.

The rearrangement uses TRBV5-8 and TRBJ1-6; the match to TRBD1 covers 7 bases. Germline V lookup: CDR1 SGHTS, CDR2 YDEGEE. This CDR3 spans 14 amino acids. V dropped 0 bases and J dropped 10; count of bases not matched to a gene: 4. CDR3 residues: CASSLVRGRSPLHF. The CDR3 DNA is TGTGCCAGCAGCTTGGTCAGGGGGAGGTCACCCCTCCACTTT.

The V gene is TRBV5-4, the J gene TRBJ1-1; TRBD1 is a possible D gene (6 bases). The V end lost 1 base, the J end lost 8 bases, and 15 bases lay between the germline ends. The CDR3 contains 14 residues. Germline values: CDR1 SGHNT, CDR2 YYREEE (reference sequence). CDR3 in DNA: TGTGCCAGCAGCTTGACATTTGGGGGCAGGGAAGCTTTCTTT. This encodes CASSLTFGGREAFF.

In its sample, this clone was seen once. The chain combines TRBV27 with TRBJ2-3, with D perhaps given as TRBD1 or TRBD2 (5 bases each). Germline values: CDR1 MNHEY, CDR2 SMNVEV (reference sequence). This CDR3 is built from 15 residues. Trimming stripped 3 bases from V and 3 bases from J, with 13 bases between. Written as DNA, the CDR3 is TGTGCCAGCAGTTTCGATCCGGGGCTGACAGATACGCAGTATTTT. Its translation: CASSFDPGLTDTQYF.

The V and J genes are TRBV7-3 and TRBJ2-2; 7 nucleotides align to TRBD2. V lost 5 bases and J lost 2; bases outside the gene matches: 8. This CDR3 has 16 residues. From germline, CDR1 is SGHTA and CDR2 FQGTGA. The CDR3 region has the DNA TGTGCCAGCAGCGGGCATAGCGGGCCAAACACCGGGGAGCTGTTTTTT. Amino acids: CASSGHSGPNTGELFF.

The chain joins TRBV5-1 to TRBJ2-1, with TRBD1 identical over 8 bases. The CDR3 contains 15 residues. Germline trimming cut 4 bases from V and 4 bases from J; bases unmatched to any gene: 7. Germline V lookup: CDR1 SGHRS, CDR2 YFSETQ. The CDR3 sequence: CASSTVGQGYNEQFF. CDR3 sequence (DNA): TGCGCCAGCAGCACGGTCGGACAGGGATACAATGAGCAGTTCTTC.

This clone was observed a few times. The V and J genes are TRBV28 and TRBJ2-6; D remains ambiguous. Germline values: CDR1 MDHEN, CDR2 SYDVKM. With 5 bases removed from V and 5 bases from J, the gap between germline ends came to 13 bases. CDR3 size: 15 residues. In nucleotides, the CDR3 is TGTGCCAGCAGTCCTACTGGCGGCTGGGCCAACGTCCTGACTTTC. Translation: CASSPTGGWANVLTF.